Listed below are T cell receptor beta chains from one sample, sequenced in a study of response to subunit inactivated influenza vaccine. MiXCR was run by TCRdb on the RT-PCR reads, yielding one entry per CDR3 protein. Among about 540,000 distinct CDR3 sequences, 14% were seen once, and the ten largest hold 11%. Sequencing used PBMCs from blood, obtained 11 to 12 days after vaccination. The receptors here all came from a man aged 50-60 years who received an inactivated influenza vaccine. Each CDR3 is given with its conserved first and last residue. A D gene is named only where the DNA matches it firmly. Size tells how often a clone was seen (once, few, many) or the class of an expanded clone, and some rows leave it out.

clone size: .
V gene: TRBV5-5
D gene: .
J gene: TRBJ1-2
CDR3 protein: CASSLLHLSGGYTF
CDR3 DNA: TGTGCCAGCAGCTTGCTACACCTCTCGGGTGGCTACACCTTC

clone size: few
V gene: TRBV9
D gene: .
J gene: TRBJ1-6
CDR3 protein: CASSVGESPLHF
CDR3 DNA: TGTGCCAGCAGCGTAGGGGAATCACCCCTCCACTTT

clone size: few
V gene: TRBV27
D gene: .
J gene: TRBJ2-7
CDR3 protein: CASRPAFRGHEQYF
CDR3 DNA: TGTGCCAGCAGGCCTGCCTTTCGGGGCCACGAGCAGTACTTC

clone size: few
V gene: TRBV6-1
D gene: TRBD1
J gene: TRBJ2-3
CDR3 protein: CASRGGFRGQVGKTDTQYF
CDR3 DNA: TGTGCCAGCAGAGGGGGTTTTAGGGGGCAAGTGGGGAAAACAGATACGCAGTATTTT

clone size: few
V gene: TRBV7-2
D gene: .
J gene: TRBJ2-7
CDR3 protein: CASSSPGLGQYF
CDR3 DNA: TGTGCCAGCAGCTCACCCGGACTGGGGCAGTACTTC

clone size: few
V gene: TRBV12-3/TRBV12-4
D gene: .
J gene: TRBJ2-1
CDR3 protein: CASSLNSVPNNEQFF
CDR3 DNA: TGTGCCAGCAGTTTAAATTCTGTACCGAACAATGAGCAGTTCTTC

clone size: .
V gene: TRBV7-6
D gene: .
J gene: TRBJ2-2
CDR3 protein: CASSLLAEGRGSGELFF
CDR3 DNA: TGTGCCAGCAGCTTATTGGCCGAGGGCAGGGGCTCCGGGGAGCTGTTTTTT

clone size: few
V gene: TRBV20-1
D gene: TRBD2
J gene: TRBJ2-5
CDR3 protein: CSATSGGATETQYF
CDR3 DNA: TGCAGTGCTACAAGCGGGGGGGCCACAGAGACCCAGTACTTC

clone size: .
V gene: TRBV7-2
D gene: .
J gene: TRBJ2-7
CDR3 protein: CASSLVGRGYEQYF
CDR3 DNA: TGTGCCAGCAGCTTAGTTGGCAGGGGCTACGAGCAGTACTTC

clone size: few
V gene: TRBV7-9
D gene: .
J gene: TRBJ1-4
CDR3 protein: CASSHTETNEKLFF
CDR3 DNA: TGTGCCAGCAGCCACACCGAAACTAATGAAAAACTGTTTTTT

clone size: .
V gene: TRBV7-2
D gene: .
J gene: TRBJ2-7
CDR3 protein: CASSLQSRAEQYF
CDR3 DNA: TGTGCCAGCAGCTTACAGTCGCGGGCCGAGCAGTACTTC

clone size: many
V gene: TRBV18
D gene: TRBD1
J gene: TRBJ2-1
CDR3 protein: CASSPPRDRVDEQFF
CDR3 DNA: TGTGCCAGCTCACCACCTAGGGACAGGGTCGATGAGCAGTTCTTC

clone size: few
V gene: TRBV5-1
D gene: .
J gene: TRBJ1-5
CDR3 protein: CASSLGESRGQPQHF
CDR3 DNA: TGCGCCAGCAGCTTGGGTGAGAGCCGGGGTCAGCCCCAGCATTTT

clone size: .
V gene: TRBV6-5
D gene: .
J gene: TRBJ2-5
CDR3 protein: CASSYLGRQETQYF
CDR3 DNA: TGTGCCAGCAGTTACTTGGGACGTCAAGAGACCCAGTACTTC

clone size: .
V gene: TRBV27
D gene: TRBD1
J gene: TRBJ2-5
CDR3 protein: CASSFGTGVAETQYF
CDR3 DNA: TGTGCCAGCAGTTTCGGGACAGGGGTGGCGGAGACCCAGTACTTC

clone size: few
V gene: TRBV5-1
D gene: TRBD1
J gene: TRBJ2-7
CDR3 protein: CASSATGFSSYEQYF
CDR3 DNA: TGCGCCAGCAGCGCGACAGGGTTTAGCTCCTACGAGCAGTACTTC

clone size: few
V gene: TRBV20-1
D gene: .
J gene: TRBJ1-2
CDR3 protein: CSARPQNYGYTF
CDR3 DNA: TGCAGTGCCCGCCCCCAAAACTATGGCTACACCTTC

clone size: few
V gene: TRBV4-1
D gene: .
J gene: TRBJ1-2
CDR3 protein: CASSLQGKANYGYTF
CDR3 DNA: TGCGCCAGCAGCCTGCAGGGGAAAGCTAACTATGGCTACACCTTC

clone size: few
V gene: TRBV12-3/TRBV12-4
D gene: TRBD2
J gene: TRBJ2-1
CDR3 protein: CASNKTPREVPQIF
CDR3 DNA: TGTGCCAGCAACAAAACCCCGCGGGAGGTCCCGCAGATCTTC

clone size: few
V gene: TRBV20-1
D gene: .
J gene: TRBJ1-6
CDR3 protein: CSATPGNSPLHF
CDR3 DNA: TGCAGTGCTACCCCGGGAAATTCACCCCTCCACTTT

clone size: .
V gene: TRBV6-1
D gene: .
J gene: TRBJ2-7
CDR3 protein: CASMALGTSYEQYF
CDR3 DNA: TGTGCCAGCATGGCGTTAGGGACTTCCTACGAGCAGTACTTC

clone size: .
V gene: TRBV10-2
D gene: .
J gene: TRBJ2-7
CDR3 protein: CASSVVTYEQYF
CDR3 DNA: TGCGCCAGCAGTGTGGTCACCTACGAGCAGTACTTC

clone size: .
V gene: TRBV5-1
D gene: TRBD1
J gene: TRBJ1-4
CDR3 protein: CASSFSQGAGEKLFF
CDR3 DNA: TGCGCCAGCAGCTTCTCACAGGGGGCGGGTGAAAAACTGTTTTTT

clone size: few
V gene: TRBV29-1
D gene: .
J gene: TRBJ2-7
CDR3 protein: CSPWTGMYEQYF
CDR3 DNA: TGCAGCCCTTGGACGGGTATGTACGAGCAGTACTTC

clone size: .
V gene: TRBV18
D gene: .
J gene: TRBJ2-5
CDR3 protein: CASSPYPREETQYF
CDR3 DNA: TGTGCCAGCTCACCATACCCGAGGGAAGAGACCCAGTACTTC

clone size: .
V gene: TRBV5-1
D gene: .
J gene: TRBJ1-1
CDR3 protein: CASSLAEDGEAFF
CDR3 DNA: TGCGCCAGCAGCTTGGCCGAAGACGGTGAAGCTTTCTTT